Listed here are 25 T cell receptor beta chains from one sample, sequenced in a study of blood T cell repertoires in COVID-19. Libraries were prepared by immunoSEQ multiplex PCR; TCRdb keeps only in-frame clonotypes and omits some of them. The data hold about 130,000 clones, with around 89% observed a single time. The sample taken for sequencing was peripheral blood. The source of these receptors is a man aged 50-59 years with active or convalescent COVID-19.

The count of this clone is one. The rearrangement uses TRBV27 and TRBJ1-4; D remains unclear. The CDR3 runs to 14 residues. Trimming removed 3 bases at V and 8 bases at J, with 13 bases between. Germline lookup yields CDR1 MNHEY and CDR2 SMNVEV (reference sequence). CDR3 coding DNA: TGTGCCAGCAGTTTCGACGAACTAGGGGAAAAACTGTTTTTT. This encodes CASSFDELGEKLFF.

The V gene is TRBV11-2, the J gene TRBJ2-5, with 9 bases matching TRBD2. The CDR3 sequence is 14 residues long. Per germline, CDR1 SGHAT and CDR2 FQNNGV. Trimming at V came to 6 bases and at J to 5 bases, leaving 7 bases not matched to a gene. The CDR3 DNA reads TGTGCCAGCAGGCCCCCTGCGGGGGGGGAGACCCAGTACTTC. Amino acids: CASRPPAGGETQYF.

The CDR3 reads CASSLVGRAGGNEQFF. As DNA, the CDR3 is TGTGCCAGCAGCTTAGTTGGTCGGGCAGGGGGCAATGAGCAGTTCTTC. The chain has TRBV7-2 and TRBJ2-1; 7 bases agree with TRBD1. CDR1 and CDR2 (germline): SGHTA, FQGNSA. This CDR3 contains 16 residues. The trim removed 1 base at V and 6 bases at J, leaving 9 bases unmatched.

V usage is TRBV5-5 and J usage is TRBJ2-1; possibly TRBD2 for D (6 bases). This CDR3 has 15 residues. CDR1 is SGHKS, CDR2 YYEKEE, per germline (reference sequence). V dropped 4 bases and J dropped 6 bases, with 17 bases sitting between them. CDR3: CASSHPELAPNEQFF. In DNA, the CDR3 is TGTGCCAGCAGCCACCCCGAACTAGCCCCCAATGAGCAGTTCTTC.

The chain combines TRBV5-1 with TRBJ2-7; possible D gene TRBD2, 6 bases. The V end was cut by 0 bases, the J end by 1 base, with 8 bases between. The germline CDR1 and CDR2 sequences are SGHRS and YFSETQ. The CDR3 length is 14 residues. The CDR3: CASSLGRGSYEQYF. In DNA, the CDR3 is TGCGCCAGCAGCTTGGGGCGGGGATCCTACGAGCAGTACTTC.

The V call is TRBV6-5, the J call TRBJ1-6; 9 nucleotides line up with TRBD1. Trimming took 5 bases from V and 10 from J; bases not matched to a gene: 6. CDR1 and CDR2 (germline): MNHEY, SVGAGI. The CDR3 contains 14 residues. In DNA form, the CDR3 reads TGTGCCAGCAGTAACAGGGACAGGGCCTCACCCCTCCACTTT. Translated, it gives CASSNRDRASPLHF.

The V and J genes are TRBV3-1 (or the pseudogene TRBV3-2) and TRBJ1-1; tentatively, D is TRBD1 (5 bases). CDR1 and CDR2 (germline): LGHDT, YNNKEL (reference sequence). The ends were cut back, 1 base at V and 5 bases at J, with 8 bases in the middle. The CDR3 is made up of 13 amino acids. CDR3: CASSQAGVTEAFF. The DNA for the CDR3 is TGTGCCAGCAGCCAAGCGGGGGTGACTGAAGCTTTCTTT.

The gene calls are TRBV5-1 and TRBJ2-5; TRBD2 matches 9 bases. Trimming removed 0 bases from V and 5 bases from J; junction bases left unmatched: 5. Germline loops: CDR1 SGHRS, CDR2 YFSETQ. This CDR3 is 15 amino acids long. CDR3 sequence: CASSLVAGEMETQYF. In nucleotides, the CDR3 is TGCGCCAGCAGCTTGGTAGCGGGAGAAATGGAGACCCAGTACTTC.

The chain is built from TRBV7-2 and TRBJ2-7; maybe TRBD1 (6 bases). Between the trimmed V and J ends, which lost 4 bases and 3 bases, there was a span of 13 bases. CDR3 length: 14 residues. Germline lookup yields CDR1 SGHTA and CDR2 FQGNSA. The CDR3 sequence is CASSSQTGSYEQYF. In DNA, the CDR3 is TGTGCCAGCAGCTCCCAGACAGGAAGCTACGAGCAGTACTTC.

This chain connects TRBV6-5 to TRBJ2-7; 8 bases agree with TRBD1. Trimming took 7 bases from V and 2 from J; bases not matched to a gene: 10. The CDR3 has 15 residues. Germline V gene lookup returns CDR1 MNHEY and CDR2 SVGAGI. The CDR3, as DNA: TGTGCCAGCACCCTACGGACAGGGCCCACCTACGAGCAGTACTTC. Its protein is CASTLRTGPTYEQYF.

The chain combines TRBV21-1 with TRBJ2-5; no DNA check was done on the table's D call, TRBD2. TRBV21-1 is reported as a pseudogene. CDR3 length equals 13 residues. CDR3 sequence: CASSRGSQETQYF. The CDR3 nucleotides are TGTGCCAGCAGCAGAGGGTCCCAAGAGACCCAGTACTTC.

The J gene is TRBJ2-3, the V gene TRBV6-1, with 10 nucleotides matching TRBD2. In germline, CDR1 is MNHNS, CDR2 SASEGT. There are 14 residues in the CDR3. Trimming at V came to 2 bases and at J to 6 bases, leaving 2 bases not matched to a gene. CDR3 sequence reads: CASSELAGEDTQYF. CDR3 in DNA: TGTGCCAGCAGTGAACTAGCGGGAGAGGATACGCAGTATTTT.

V and J are TRBV11-2 and TRBJ2-5; a weak D match, TRBD2 (5 bases). Germline CDR1 reads SGHAT; CDR2 reads FQNNGV. The CDR3 contains 14 residues. Trimming pared 6 bases from V and 5 bases from J, leaving 16 bases between. The CDR3 DNA sequence: TGTGCCAGCAGGGTGGGGAGTGGTGGTGAGACCCAGTACTTC. Protein: CASRVGSGGETQYF.

This rearrangement joins TRBV5-5 to TRBJ2-3, with TRBD2 matching 13 bases. Trimming took 0 bases from V and 4 from J; bases not matched to a gene: 8. Per germline, CDR1 SGHKS and CDR2 YYEKEE (reference sequence). The CDR3 sequence is 18 residues long. DNA of the CDR3: TGTGCCAGCAGCTTGGCAGTTACTAGCGGGAGGGCATCAGATACGCAGTATTTT. It codes for CASSLAVTSGRASDTQYF.

The chain couples TRBV7-2 to TRBJ2-7; the D gene is possibly TRBD2 (7 bases). V dropped 1 base and J dropped 6 bases, with 19 bases sitting between them. Looked up from germline, CDR1 is SGHTA and CDR2 is FQGNSA. There are 16 residues in the CDR3. CDR3: CASSLEGGGPRGEQYF. The CDR3 DNA is TGTGCCAGCAGCTTAGAGGGGGGGGGCCCCAGGGGCGAGCAGTACTTC.

This clone showed up just once. The chain is built from TRBV5-4 and TRBJ2-1; 7 bases agree with TRBD2. The CDR3 runs 15 residues. V shed 2 bases and J 5 bases; nucleotides not matched to a gene: 7. Germline values: CDR1 SGHNT, CDR2 YYREEE (reference sequence). CDR3 sequence (DNA): TGTGCCAGCAGCTTTGGTGGGGGGGACCACAATGAGCAGTTCTTC. Amino acids: CASSFGGGDHNEQFF. The variable domain in full, with the rest retrieved from reference TRBV5-4 and TRBJ2-1, is ETGVTQSPTHLIKTRGQQVTLRCSSQSGHNTVSWYQQALGQGPQFIFQYYREEENGRGNFPPRFSGLQFPNYSSELNVNALELDDSALYLCASSFGGGDHNEQFFGPGTRLTVL.

The table lists this clone with a few counts. The V call is TRBV2, the J call TRBJ1-5; 10 nucleotides agree with TRBD1. This CDR3 comprises 15 residues. V was pared by 5 bases and J by 1 base, with 2 bases of the junction left unmatched. Germline V gene sequence: CDR1 SNHLY, CDR2 FYNNEI. CDR3 sequence reads: CASSPGQGSNQPQHF. CDR3 coding DNA: TGTGCCAGCAGTCCGGGACAGGGGAGCAATCAGCCCCAGCATTTT. Full variable domain (rest looked up from reference TRBV2 and TRBJ1-5): EPEVTQTPSHQVTQMGQEVILRCVPISNHLYFYWYRQILGQKVEFLVSFYNNEISEKSEIFDDQFSVERPDGSNFTLKIRSTKLEDSAMYFCASSPGQGSNQPQHFGDGTRLSIL.

The chain links TRBV19 to TRBJ1-1; no definite D call. Germline-derived CDR1 and CDR2 are LNHDA and SQIVND (reference sequence). The CDR3 totals 11 residues. Trimming cost V 8 bases and J 3 bases, with 7 bases left between them. The DNA of the CDR3 is TGTGCCAGTGGAGGCTACACTGAAGCTTTCTTT. It is translated as CASGGYTEAFF.

The chain has TRBV30 and TRBJ2-3, with 8 bases aligning to TRBD2. The CDR3 covers 15 residues. Germline V gene lookup returns CDR1 GTSNPN and CDR2 SVGIG (reference sequence). V lost 8 bases to trimming and J lost 2 bases; unmatched junction nucleotides: 12. CDR3 amino acids: CAQRVIAGYTDTQYF. CDR3 in DNA: TGTGCCCAAAGGGTTATAGCGGGATACACAGATACGCAGTATTTT. The whole variable domain, filled in from reference TRBV30 and TRBJ2-3, reads SQTIHQWPATLVQPVGSPLSLECTVEGTSNPNLYWYRQAAGRGLQLLFYSVGIGQISSEVPQNLSASRPQDRQFILSSKKLLLSDSGFYLCAQRVIAGYTDTQYFGPGTRLTVL.

This sequence joins TRBV6-5 and TRBJ2-2; tentative D call: TRBD1 (5 bases). V was clipped by 6 bases and J by 4 bases, with 12 bases between them. In germline, CDR1 is MNHEY, CDR2 SVGAGI. CDR3 length: 14 residues. The CDR3: CASRDAGSTGELFF. CDR3 coding DNA: TGTGCCAGCAGAGATGCAGGGTCCACCGGGGAGCTGTTTTTT.

The rearrangement uses TRBV6-5 and TRBJ1-6; 9 nucleotides match TRBD1. The length of the CDR3 is 12 residues. V was pared by 9 bases and J by 9 bases, with 3 bases of the junction left unmatched. CDR1 and CDR2 (germline): MNHEY, SVGAGI. CDR3 bases: TGTGCCAGTAGACAGGGGGTTTCACCCCTCCACTTT. It codes for CASRQGVSPLHF.

V usage is TRBV9 and J usage is TRBJ2-2; 11 nucleotides match TRBD1. The ends lost 3 bases at V and 4 bases at J; junction bases unmatched: 8. CDR3 length: 17 amino acids. From germline, CDR1 is SGDLS and CDR2 YYNGEE. In DNA, the CDR3 is TGTGCCAGCAGCGGGACAGGGGGCTTGGTTGCCACCGGGGAGCTGTTTTTT. As protein: CASSGTGGLVATGELFF.

The chain joins TRBV7-2 to TRBJ1-2; D not certain. The V end was cut by 2 bases, the J end by 8 bases, with 12 bases between. The CDR3 spans 13 residues. The germline CDR1 and CDR2 sequences are SGHTA and FQGNSA. The CDR3 sequence is CASSLRLLGGYTF. CDR3 sequence (DNA): TGTGCCAGCAGCTTAAGACTACTAGGGGGCTACACCTTC.

The chain combines TRBV9 with TRBJ1-2; D uncertain. The V gene lost 5 bases and the J gene lost 2 bases, with 13 bases spanning the gap. Germline values: CDR1 SGDLS, CDR2 YYNGEE. The CDR3 contains 14 residues. As DNA, the CDR3 is TGTGCCAGCAGAAAGGGAGACGGGAACTATGGCTACACCTTC. It yields the protein CASRKGDGNYGYTF.

The CDR3 is CASSKEDRVIYEQYF. CDR3 in DNA: TGTGCCAGCAGCAAAGAGGACAGGGTAATCTACGAGCAGTACTTC. This chain connects TRBV21-1 to TRBJ2-7; TRBD1 reflects the table's D call only, with no check against the DNA. TRBV21-1 is flagged as a pseudogene. The CDR3 totals 15 residues.